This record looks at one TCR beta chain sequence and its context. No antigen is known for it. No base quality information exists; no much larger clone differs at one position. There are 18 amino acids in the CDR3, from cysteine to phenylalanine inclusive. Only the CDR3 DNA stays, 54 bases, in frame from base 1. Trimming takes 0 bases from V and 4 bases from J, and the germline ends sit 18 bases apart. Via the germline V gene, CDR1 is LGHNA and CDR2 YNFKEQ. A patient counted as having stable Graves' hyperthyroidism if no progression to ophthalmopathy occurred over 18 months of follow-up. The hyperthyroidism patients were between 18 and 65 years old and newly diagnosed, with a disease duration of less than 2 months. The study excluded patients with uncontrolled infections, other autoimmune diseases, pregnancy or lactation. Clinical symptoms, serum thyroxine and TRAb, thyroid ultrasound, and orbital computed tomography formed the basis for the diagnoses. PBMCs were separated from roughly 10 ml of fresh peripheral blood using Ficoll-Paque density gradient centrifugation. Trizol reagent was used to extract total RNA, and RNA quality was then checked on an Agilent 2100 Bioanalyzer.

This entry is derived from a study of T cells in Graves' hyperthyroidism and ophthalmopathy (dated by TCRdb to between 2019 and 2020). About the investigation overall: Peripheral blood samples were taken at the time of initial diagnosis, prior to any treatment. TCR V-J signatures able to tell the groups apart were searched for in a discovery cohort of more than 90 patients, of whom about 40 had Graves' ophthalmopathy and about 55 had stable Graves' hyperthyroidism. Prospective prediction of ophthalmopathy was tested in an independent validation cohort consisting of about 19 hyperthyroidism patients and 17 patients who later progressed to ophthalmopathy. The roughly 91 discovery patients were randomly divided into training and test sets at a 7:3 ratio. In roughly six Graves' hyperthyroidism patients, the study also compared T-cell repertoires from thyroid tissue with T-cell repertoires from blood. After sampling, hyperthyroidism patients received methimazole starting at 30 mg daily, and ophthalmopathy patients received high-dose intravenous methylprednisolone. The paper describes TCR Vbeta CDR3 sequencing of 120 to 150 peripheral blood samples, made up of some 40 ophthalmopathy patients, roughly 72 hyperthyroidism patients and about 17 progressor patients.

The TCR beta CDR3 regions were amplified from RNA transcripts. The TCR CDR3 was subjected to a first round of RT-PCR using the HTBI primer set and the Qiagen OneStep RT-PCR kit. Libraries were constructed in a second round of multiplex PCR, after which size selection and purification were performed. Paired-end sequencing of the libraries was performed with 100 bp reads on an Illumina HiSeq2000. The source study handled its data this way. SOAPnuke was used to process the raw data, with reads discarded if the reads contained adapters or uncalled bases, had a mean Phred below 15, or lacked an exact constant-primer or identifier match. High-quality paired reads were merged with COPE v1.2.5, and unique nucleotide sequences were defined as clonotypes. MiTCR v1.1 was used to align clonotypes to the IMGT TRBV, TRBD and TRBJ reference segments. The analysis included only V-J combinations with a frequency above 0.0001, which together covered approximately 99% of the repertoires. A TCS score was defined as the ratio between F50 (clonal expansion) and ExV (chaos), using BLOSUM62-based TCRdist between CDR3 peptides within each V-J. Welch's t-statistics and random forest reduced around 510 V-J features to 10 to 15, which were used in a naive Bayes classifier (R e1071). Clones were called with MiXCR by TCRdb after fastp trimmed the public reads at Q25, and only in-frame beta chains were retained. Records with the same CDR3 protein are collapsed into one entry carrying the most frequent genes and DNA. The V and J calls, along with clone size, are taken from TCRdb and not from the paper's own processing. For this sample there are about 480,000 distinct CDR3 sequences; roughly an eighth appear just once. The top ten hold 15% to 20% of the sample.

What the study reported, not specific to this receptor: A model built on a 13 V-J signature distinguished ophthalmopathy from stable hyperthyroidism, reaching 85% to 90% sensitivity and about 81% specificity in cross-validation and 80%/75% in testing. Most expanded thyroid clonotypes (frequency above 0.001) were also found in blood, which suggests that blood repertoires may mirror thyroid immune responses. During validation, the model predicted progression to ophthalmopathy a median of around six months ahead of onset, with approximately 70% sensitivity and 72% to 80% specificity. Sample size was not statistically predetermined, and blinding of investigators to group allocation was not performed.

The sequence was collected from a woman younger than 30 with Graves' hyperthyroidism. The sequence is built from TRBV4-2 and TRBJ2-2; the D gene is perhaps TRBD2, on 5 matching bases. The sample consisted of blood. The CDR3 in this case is CASSQDWLAPYSTGELFF. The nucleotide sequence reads TGTGCCAGCAGCCAAGATTGGCTAGCCCCTTATTCCACCGGGGAGCTGTTTTTT.